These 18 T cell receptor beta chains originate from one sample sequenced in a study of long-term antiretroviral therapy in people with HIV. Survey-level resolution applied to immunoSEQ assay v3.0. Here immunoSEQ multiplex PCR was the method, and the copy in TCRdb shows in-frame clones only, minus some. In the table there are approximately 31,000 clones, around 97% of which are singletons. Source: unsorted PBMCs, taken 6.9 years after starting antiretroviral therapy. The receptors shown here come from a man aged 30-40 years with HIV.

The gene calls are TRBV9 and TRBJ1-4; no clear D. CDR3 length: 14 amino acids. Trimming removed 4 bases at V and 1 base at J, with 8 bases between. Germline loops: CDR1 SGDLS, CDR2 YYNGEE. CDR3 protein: CASSPTKTNEKLFF. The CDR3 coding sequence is TGTGCCAGCAGCCCCACCAAAACTAATGAAAAACTGTTTTTT.

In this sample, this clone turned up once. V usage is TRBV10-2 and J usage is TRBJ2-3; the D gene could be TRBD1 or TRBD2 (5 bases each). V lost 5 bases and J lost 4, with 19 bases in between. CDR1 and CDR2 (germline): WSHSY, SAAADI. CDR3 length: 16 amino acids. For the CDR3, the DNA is TGCGCCAGCAGTTTTGGAATCTCTGGGGGTCCAGATACGCAGTATTTT. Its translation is CASSFGISGGPDTQYF.

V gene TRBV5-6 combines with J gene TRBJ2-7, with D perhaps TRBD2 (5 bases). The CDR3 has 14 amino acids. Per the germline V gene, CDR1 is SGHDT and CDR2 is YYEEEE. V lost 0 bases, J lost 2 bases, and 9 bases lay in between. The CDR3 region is CASSLGGDTYEQYF. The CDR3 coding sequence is TGTGCCAGCAGCTTGGGGGGAGACACCTACGAGCAGTACTTC.

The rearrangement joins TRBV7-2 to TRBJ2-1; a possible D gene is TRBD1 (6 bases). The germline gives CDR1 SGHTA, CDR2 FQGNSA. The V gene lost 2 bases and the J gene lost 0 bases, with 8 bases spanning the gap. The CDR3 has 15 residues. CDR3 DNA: TGTGCCAGCAGCTTAAGGGGGAGCTCCTACAATGAGCAGTTCTTC. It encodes CASSLRGSSYNEQFF.

CDR3 sequence: CASSLRQGRYNEQFF. CDR3 DNA sequence: TGTGCCAGCAGCTTAAGGCAGGGGAGGTACAATGAGCAGTTCTTC. The J gene is TRBJ2-1, the V gene TRBV7-9; perhaps D is TRBD1 or TRBD2 (6 bases each). This CDR3 comprises 15 residues. Germline V gene data show CDR1 as SEHNR and CDR2 as FQNEAQ (reference sequence). V was shortened by 2 bases and J by 4 bases, with 12 bases between the two germline ends.

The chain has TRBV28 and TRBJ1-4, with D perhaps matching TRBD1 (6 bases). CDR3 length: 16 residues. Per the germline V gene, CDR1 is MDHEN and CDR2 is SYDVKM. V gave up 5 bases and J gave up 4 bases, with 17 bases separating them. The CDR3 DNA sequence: TGTGCCAGCAGTCCACCCGGACAGAGGATTAATGAAAAACTGTTTTTT. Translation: CASSPPGQRINEKLFF.

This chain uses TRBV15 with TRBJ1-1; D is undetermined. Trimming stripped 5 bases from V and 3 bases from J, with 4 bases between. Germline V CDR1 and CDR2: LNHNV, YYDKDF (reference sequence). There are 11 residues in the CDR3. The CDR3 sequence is CATSGDTEAFF. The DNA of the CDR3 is TGTGCCACCAGCGGGGACACTGAAGCTTTCTTT.

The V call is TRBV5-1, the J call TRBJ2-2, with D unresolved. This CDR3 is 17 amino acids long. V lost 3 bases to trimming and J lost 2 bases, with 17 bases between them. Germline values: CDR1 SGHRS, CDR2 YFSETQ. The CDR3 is CASSSGYYAENTGELFF. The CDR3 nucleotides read TGCGCCAGCAGCTCAGGATACTACGCTGAAAACACCGGGGAGCTGTTTTTT. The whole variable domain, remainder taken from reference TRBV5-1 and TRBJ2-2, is KAGVTQTPRYLIKTRGQQVTLSCSPISGHRSVSWYQQTPGQGLQFLFEYFSETQRNKGNFPGRFSGRQFSNSRSEMNVSTLELGDSALYLCASSSGYYAENTGELFFGEGSRLTVL.

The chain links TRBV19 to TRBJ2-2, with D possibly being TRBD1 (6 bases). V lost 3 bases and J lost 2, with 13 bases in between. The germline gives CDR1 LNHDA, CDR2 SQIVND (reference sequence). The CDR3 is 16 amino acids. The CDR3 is CASSMIGQPNTGELFF. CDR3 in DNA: TGTGCCAGTAGTATGATAGGACAGCCCAACACCGGGGAGCTGTTTTTT.

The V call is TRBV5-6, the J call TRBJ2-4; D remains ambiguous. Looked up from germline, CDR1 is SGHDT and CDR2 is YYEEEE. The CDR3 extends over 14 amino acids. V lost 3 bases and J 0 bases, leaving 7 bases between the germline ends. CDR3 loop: CASSSTLAKNIQYF. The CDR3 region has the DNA TGTGCCAGCAGCTCTACCCTAGCCAAAAACATTCAGTACTTC. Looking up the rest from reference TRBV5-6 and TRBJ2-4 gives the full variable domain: DAGVTQSPTHLIKTRGQQVTLRCSPKSGHDTVSWYQQALGQGPQFIFQYYEEEERQRGNFPDRFSGHQFPNYSSELNVNALLLGDSALYLCASSSTLAKNIQYFGAGTRLSVL.

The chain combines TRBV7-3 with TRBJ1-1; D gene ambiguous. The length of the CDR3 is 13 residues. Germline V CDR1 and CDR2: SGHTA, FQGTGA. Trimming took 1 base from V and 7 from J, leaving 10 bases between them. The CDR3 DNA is TGTGCCAGCAGCTTAAATCCCAGAGATGAAGCTTTCTTT. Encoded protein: CASSLNPRDEAFF.

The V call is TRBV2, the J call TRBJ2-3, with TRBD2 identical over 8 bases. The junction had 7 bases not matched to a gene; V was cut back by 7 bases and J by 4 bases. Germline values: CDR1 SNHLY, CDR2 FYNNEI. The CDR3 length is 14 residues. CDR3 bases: TGTGCCAGCACCTCCCCCGGGGGGGCAGATACGCAGTATTTT. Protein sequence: CASTSPGGADTQYF.

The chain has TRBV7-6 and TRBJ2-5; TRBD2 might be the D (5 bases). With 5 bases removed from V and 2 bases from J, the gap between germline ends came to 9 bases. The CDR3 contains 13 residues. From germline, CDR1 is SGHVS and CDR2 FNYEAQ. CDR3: CASSRTFQETQYF. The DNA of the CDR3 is TGTGCCAGCAGCCGGACTTTTCAAGAGACCCAGTACTTC.

CDR3 coding DNA: TGTGCCAGCAGACCGGACAGACAGAGCTCCTACGAGCAGTACTTC. Amino acid sequence: CASRPDRQSSYEQYF. The gene calls are TRBV6-1 and TRBJ2-7; tentatively, D is TRBD1 (6 bases). Per germline, CDR1 MNHNS and CDR2 SASEGT. The CDR3 has 15 amino acids. V was cut by 6 bases and J by 0 bases, with 15 bases left in between.

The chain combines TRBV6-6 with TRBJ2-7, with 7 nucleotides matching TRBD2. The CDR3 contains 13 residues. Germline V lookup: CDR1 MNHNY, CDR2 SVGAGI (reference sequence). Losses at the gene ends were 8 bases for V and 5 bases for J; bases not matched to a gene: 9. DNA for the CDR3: TGTGCCAGCCTCCCCGGCAGCGGGAACGAGCAGTACTTC. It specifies CASLPGSGNEQYF.

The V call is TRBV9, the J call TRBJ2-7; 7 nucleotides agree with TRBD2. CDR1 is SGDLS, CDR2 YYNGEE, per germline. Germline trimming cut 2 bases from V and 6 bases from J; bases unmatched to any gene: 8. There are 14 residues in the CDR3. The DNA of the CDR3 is TGTGCCAGCAGCGTGGAGGTGGGGGAGGGCGAGCAGTACTTC. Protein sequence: CASSVEVGEGEQYF. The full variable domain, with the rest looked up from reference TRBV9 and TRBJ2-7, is DSGVTQTPKHLITATGQRVTLRCSPRSGDLSVYWYQQSLDQGLQFLIQYYNGEERAKGNILERFSAQQFPDLHSELNLSSLELGDSALYFCASSVEVGEGEQYFGPGTRLTVT.

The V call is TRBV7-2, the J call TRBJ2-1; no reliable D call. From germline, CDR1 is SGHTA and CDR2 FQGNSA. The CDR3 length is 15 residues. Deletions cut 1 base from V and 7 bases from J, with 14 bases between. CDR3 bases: TGTGCCAGCAGCTTAGGGCCGCCCGGTCGTAATGAGCAGTTCTTC. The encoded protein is CASSLGPPGRNEQFF.

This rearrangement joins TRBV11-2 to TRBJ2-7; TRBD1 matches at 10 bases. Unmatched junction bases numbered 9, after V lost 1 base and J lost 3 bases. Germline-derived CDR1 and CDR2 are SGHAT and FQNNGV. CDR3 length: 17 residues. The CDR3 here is CASSLGDRGSPHYEQYF. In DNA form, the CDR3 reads TGTGCCAGCAGCTTAGGGGACAGGGGTTCCCCTCACTACGAGCAGTACTTC. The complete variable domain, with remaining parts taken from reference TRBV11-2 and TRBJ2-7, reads EAGVAQSPRYKIIEKRQSVAFWCNPISGHATLYWYQQILGQGPKLLIQFQNNGVVDDSQLPKDRFSAERLKGVDSTLKIQPAKLEDSAVYLCASSLGDRGSPHYEQYFGPGTRLTVT.